Listed below are T cell receptor beta chains from one sample, sequenced in a study of blood T cell repertoires in COVID-19. Method: immunoSEQ multiplex PCR; TCRdb's copy keeps in-frame clones and lacks some. The table lists approximately 450,000 clones, 80% to 90% of them singletons. The source material was PBMCs or T cells enriched from blood (not recorded which). The receptors derive from a man aged 25-40 years who had recovered from COVID-19. The CDR3 runs from the conserved cysteine through the conserved F or W. The D gene is left open where the match is weak. Clone size is shown for a subset of rows, as once, few, many or a class of expanded clone.

TGTGCCAGCAGCTCGGGACTAGAGGGGGGGACCCAGTACTTC CASSSGLEGGTQYF TRBD2 TRBV7-6 - TRBJ2-5 14
TGCGCCAGCAGCTTGGAGGCCCCGGGGGTAGGCAATGAGCAGTTCTTC CASSLEAPGVGNEQFF - TRBV5-1 - TRBJ2-1 16
TGTGCCAGCGGGGGACTAGCGGGAGCTAGGGGAGAGACCCAGTACTTC CASGGLAGARGETQYF TRBD2 TRBV28 - TRBJ2-5 16
TGTGCCAGCAGCAATACAGGGAAGGAGACCCAGTACTTC CASSNTGKETQYF - TRBV28 - TRBJ2-5 13
TGTGCCAGCAGCCCGGTGTTAGCGGGAGGGTCTGACCCCTACGAGCAGTACTTC CASSPVLAGGSDPYEQYF TRBD2 TRBV7-9 - TRBJ2-7 18
TGTGCCAGCAGCCATTTTTCCTCGCGGGAGATATCCTACGAGCAGTACTTC CASSHFSSREISYEQYF TRBD2 TRBV3-1/TRBV3-2 - TRBJ2-7 17
TGTGCCAGCAGCTTCCAGGGTCGGAGTTCACCCCTCCACTTT CASSFQGRSSPLHF - TRBV28 - TRBJ1-6 14
TGTGCCACACAAAGCACCGGGCGGGACGGCGAGACCCAGTACTTC CATQSTGRDGETQYF - TRBV24-1 - TRBJ2-5 15
TGTGCCAGCAGGCAACTCGGACAGGGGGCGGATGGCTACACCTTC CASRQLGQGADGYTF TRBD1 TRBV27 - TRBJ1-2 15
TGTGCCAGCAGTGAACGGCTAGGGGCTCCAGCCACTGAAGCTTTCTTT CASSERLGAPATEAFF - TRBV2 - TRBJ1-1 16
TGTGCCAGCAGCCACGGAGAGACCCAGTACTTC CASSHGETQYF - TRBV14 - TRBJ2-5 11
TGTGCCAGCAGTTTTGGGGCTAGGCAGCCCCAGCATTTT CASSFGARQPQHF - TRBV12-3/TRBV12-4 - TRBJ1-5 13
TGTGCCAGCAACACGGAGGGGTCTGGCTACACCTTC CASNTEGSGYTF - TRBV7-9 few TRBJ1-2 12
TGTGCCAGCAGCCCGGACAACTCCTACGAGCAGTACTTC CASSPDNSYEQYF - TRBV9 - TRBJ2-7 13
TGTGCCAGCAGCTTAGGGAGCGGGGGTAACTATGGCTACACCTTC CASSLGSGGNYGYTF - TRBV5-8 - TRBJ1-2 15
TGTGCCAGCAGAATGAGGCGTGGAAACACCATATATTTT CASRMRRGNTIYF - TRBV12-3/TRBV12-4 - TRBJ1-3 13
TGTGCCAGCAGTTCTCCCGGGACAGGGTATGAAAAACTGTTTTTT CASSSPGTGYEKLFF TRBD1 TRBV28 once TRBJ1-4 15
TGTGCCAGCAGCTTAGCAGACAGCCTCACCCAGTATTTT CASSLADSLTQYF - TRBV7-6 - TRBJ2-3 13
TGTGCCAGCAGCGGGTCTAGGGGGCCCCTCCACTTT CASSGSRGPLHF - TRBV21-1 once TRBJ1-6 12
TGTGCCACCAGCATACTAGCGGGGGAGTACTCCTACGAGCAGTACTTC CATSILAGEYSYEQYF TRBD2 TRBV15 - TRBJ2-7 16
TGCAGCGTTGAAGGACAGGGTATGCTACAGCAGTACTTC CSVEGQGMLQQYF TRBD1 TRBV29-1 - TRBJ2-7 13
TGCAGCGTTGATAGCGTTGGGTACAATGAGCAGTTCTTC CSVDSVGYNEQFF - TRBV29-1 - TRBJ2-1 13
TGTGCCAGCAGTTTAAAGTGGGACAGTGCCCAACTCCACTTT CASSLKWDSAQLHF TRBD1 TRBV27 - TRBJ1-6 14
TGTGCCATCCGACGGACAGCTAATTCACCCCTCCACTTT CAIRRTANSPLHF - TRBV28 - TRBJ1-6 13
TGTGCCAGCAGTGAAGCCGTATATCAGCCCCAGCATTTT CASSEAVYQPQHF - TRBV2 - TRBJ1-5 13
TGTGCCAGCAGCTCTGGGGCTACTGGAAACACCATATATTTT CASSSGATGNTIYF - TRBV7-3 - TRBJ1-3 14
TGTGCCAGCAGTTTGACAGGCTATAATTCACCCCTCCACTTT CASSLTGYNSPLHF - TRBV28 - TRBJ1-6 14
TGTGCCAGCAGTCCGACAGGGAACCATGGCTACACCTTC CASSPTGNHGYTF TRBD1 TRBV7-2 - TRBJ1-2 13
TGCAGTGCTAGTCAGGCACTCCAAGAGACCCAGTACTTC CSASQALQETQYF - TRBV20-1 - TRBJ2-5 13
TGTGCCAGCAGCCAATTCATCTCCGTGCACAGGGGAGGCTATGGCTACACCTTC CASSQFISVHRGGYGYTF TRBD1 TRBV14 - TRBJ1-2 18
TGTGCCAGCGGCAGGGACACAATTAATTCACCCCTCCACTTT CASGRDTINSPLHF - TRBV28 - TRBJ1-6 14
TGTGCCAGCAGTGAAGAGGGCAGGGGAGTAGACACCATATATTTT CASSEEGRGVDTIYF - TRBV6-1 - TRBJ1-3 15
TGTGCCAGCAGTGAAATCCTCGAGCCTAATAATTCACCCCTCCACTTT CASSEILEPNNSPLHF - TRBV6-1 - TRBJ1-6 16
TGTGCCAGCAGCACGACAGGGCGCGGCAATCAGCCCCAGCATTTT CASSTTGRGNQPQHF TRBD1 TRBV28 - TRBJ1-5 15
TGTGCCAGCAGCCTGGGACAGGCGGCCGGGTTCAATGAAAAACTGTTTTTT CASSLGQAAGFNEKLFF TRBD1 TRBV7-9 - TRBJ1-4 17
TGCGCCAGCAGCCAGGAAGCGGGGAACACCGGGGAGCTGTTTTTT CASSQEAGNTGELFF - TRBV4-1 - TRBJ2-2 15
TGTGCCAGCAGTTTATCTCCGGGGACAGGGGAGACCCTCCACTTT CASSLSPGTGETLHF TRBD1 TRBV27 - TRBJ1-6 15
TGTGCCAGCAGTAGGGACACCTATAATTCACCCCTCCACTTT CASSRDTYNSPLHF - TRBV2 once TRBJ1-6 14
TGTGCCAGCAGCTTGGAGAGCGGGAGGGTCACAGATACGCAGTATTTT CASSLESGRVTDTQYF TRBD2 TRBV5-4 once TRBJ2-3 16
TGTGCCAGCAGTACCGGAGGCACACCAGAGACCCAGTACTTC CASSTGGTPETQYF - TRBV28 once TRBJ2-5 14
TGTGCCAGCAGTTACTCGAACGGGGGTACTGAAGCTTTCTTT CASSYSNGGTEAFF - TRBV6-5 once TRBJ1-1 14
TGTGCCAGCAGTTCCACCTGGGTAGCCTCAGATACGCAGTATTTT CASSSTWVASDTQYF - TRBV27 - TRBJ2-3 15
TGTGCCTGGTCAGGTTTTGGGACTGAAGCTTTCTTT CAWSGFGTEAFF - TRBV30 - TRBJ1-1 12
TGTGCCAGCAGTTTGGGGGGGAGCACTGAAGCTTTCTTT CASSLGGSTEAFF - TRBV12-3/TRBV12-4 - TRBJ1-1 13
TGTGTCAGCAGTCACAGGGGATCTGGGGCCAACGTCCTGACTTTC CVSSHRGSGANVLTF TRBD1 TRBV27 - TRBJ2-6 15
TGTGCCAGCAGCTTCGAGCGGAGTGGAGCAGATACGCAGTATTTT CASSFERSGADTQYF - TRBV11-2 - TRBJ2-3 15
TGTGCCAGCAGTAGGAGTCCTTCTGCATATGAGCAGTTCTTC CASSRSPSAYEQFF - TRBV6-5 - TRBJ2-1 14
TGTGCCAGCAGTTCGCTGTCAGGGGGCTGGCAGCCCCAGCATTTT CASSSLSGGWQPQHF TRBD1 TRBV27 once TRBJ1-5 15
TGTGCCAGCAGCAGACCTCCTAGGTACAATGAGCAGTTCTTC CASSRPPRYNEQFF - TRBV3-1/TRBV3-2 - TRBJ2-1 14
TGTGCCAGCAAATCCCTTGCAACTAATGAAAAACTGTTTTTT CASKSLATNEKLFF - TRBV27 - TRBJ1-4 14
TGTGCCAGCCCGCGAAAGACAAAGTACAATCAGCCCCAGCATTTT CASPRKTKYNQPQHF - TRBV25-1 - TRBJ1-5 15
TGTGCTAGTGGCCCGGGGCAGGGGTTGGTAAACGAGCAGTACTTC CASGPGQGLVNEQYF - TRBV12-5 - TRBJ2-7 15
TGTGCCAGCTCACTGGAAAGCCGGGACAGGGCTACCCTCCACTTT CASSLESRDRATLHF TRBD1 TRBV18 - TRBJ1-6 15
TGTGCCAGTAGTATAGGACAGCCTGGAGAGACCCAGTACTTC CASSIGQPGETQYF - TRBV19 - TRBJ2-5 14
TGTGCCAGCAGCTTAGCGAGGGAGACCCAGTACTTC CASSLARETQYF - TRBV7-2 - TRBJ2-5 12